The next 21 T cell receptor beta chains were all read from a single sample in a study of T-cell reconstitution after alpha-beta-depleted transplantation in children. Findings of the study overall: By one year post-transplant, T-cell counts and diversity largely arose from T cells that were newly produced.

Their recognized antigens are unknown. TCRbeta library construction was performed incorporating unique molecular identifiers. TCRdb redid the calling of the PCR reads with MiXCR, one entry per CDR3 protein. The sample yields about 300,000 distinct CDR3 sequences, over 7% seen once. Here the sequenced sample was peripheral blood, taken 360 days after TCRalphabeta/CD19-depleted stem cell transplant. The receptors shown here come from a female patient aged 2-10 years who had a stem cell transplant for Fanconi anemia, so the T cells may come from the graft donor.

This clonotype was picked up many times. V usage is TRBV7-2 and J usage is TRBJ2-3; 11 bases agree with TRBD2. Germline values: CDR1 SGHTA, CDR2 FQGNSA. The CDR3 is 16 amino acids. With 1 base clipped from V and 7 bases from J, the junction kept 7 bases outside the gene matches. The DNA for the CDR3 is TGTGCCAGCAGCTTAGATAGCGGGGGGGCATCACATACGCAGTATTTT. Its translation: CASSLDSGGASHTQYF.

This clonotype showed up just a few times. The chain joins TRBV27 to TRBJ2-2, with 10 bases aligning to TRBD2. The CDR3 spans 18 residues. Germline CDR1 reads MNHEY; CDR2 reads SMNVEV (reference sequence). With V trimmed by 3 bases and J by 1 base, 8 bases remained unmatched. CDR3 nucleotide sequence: TGTGCCAGCAGTTTTGAGGCTAGCGGGGGATGGAACACCGGGGAGCTGTTTTTT. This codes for CASSFEASGGWNTGELFF.

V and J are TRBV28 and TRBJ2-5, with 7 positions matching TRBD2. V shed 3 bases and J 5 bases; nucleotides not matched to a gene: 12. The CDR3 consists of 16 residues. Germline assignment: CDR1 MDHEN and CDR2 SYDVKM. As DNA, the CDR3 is TGTGCCAGCAGTTTCGGGGACTATCGCGATATGGAGACCCAGTACTTC. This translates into CASSFGDYRDMETQYF. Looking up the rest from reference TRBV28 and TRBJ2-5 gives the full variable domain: DVKVTQSSRYLVKRTGEKVFLECVQDMDHENMFWYRQDPGLGLRLIYFSYDVKMKEKGDIPEGYSVSREKKERFSLILESASTNQTSMYLCASSFGDYRDMETQYFGPGTRLLVL.

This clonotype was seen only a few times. The CDR3 here is CASSLGDRWGVEAFF. The CDR3 nucleotides are TGTGCCAGCAGCTTGGGCGACAGGTGGGGAGTTGAAGCTTTCTTT. V and J are TRBV7-8 and TRBJ1-1, with D perhaps matching TRBD1 (6 bases). This CDR3 contains 15 residues. Germline-derived CDR1 and CDR2 are SGHVS and FQNEAQ. V dropped 3 bases and J dropped 7 bases, with 18 bases sitting between them.

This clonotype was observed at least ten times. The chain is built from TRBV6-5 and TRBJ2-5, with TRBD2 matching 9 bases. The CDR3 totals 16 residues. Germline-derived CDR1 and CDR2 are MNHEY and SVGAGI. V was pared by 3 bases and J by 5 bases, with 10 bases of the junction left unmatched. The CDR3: CASSYDLAGTYETQYF. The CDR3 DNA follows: TGTGCCAGCAGTTATGATCTAGCGGGAACGTACGAGACCCAGTACTTC.

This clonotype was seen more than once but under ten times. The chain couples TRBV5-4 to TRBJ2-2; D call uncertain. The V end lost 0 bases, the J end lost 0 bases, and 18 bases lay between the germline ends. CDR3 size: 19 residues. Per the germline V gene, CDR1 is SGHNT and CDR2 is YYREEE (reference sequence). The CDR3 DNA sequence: TGTGCCAGCAGCTTGGAAGGACGACTGGGGTTCGCGAACACCGGGGAGCTGTTTTTT. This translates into CASSLEGRLGFANTGELFF.

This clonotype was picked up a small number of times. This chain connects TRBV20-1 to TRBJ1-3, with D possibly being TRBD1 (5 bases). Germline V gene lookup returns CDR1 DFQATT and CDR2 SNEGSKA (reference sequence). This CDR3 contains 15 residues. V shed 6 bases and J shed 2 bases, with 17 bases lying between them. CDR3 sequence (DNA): TGCAGTGCCCCATGGGCAGGGATGGCTGGAAACACCATATATTTT. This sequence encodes CSAPWAGMAGNTIYF.

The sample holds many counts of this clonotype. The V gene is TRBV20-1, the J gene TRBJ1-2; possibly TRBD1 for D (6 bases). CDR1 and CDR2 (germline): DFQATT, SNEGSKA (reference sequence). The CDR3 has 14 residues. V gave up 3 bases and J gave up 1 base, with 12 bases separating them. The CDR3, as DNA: TGCAGTGCTAGCCTCGGACAGATTAACTATGGCTACACCTTC. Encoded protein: CSASLGQINYGYTF.

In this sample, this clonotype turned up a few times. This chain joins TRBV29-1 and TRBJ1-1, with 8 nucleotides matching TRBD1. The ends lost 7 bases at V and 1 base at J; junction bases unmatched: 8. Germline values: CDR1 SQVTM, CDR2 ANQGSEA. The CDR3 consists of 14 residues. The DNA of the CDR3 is TGCAGCGCCAGTCCCGGGACAGGGAACACTGAAGCTTTCTTT. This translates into CSASPGTGNTEAFF.

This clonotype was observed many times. The CDR3 DNA follows: TGTGCCAGCAGTTTAAGTTTCGAAGCTTTCTTT. Translation gives CASSLSFEAFF. The V and J genes are TRBV12-3 or TRBV12-4 and TRBJ1-1; D is ambiguous. This CDR3 has 11 amino acids. V dropped 2 bases and J dropped 8 bases, with 6 bases sitting between them.

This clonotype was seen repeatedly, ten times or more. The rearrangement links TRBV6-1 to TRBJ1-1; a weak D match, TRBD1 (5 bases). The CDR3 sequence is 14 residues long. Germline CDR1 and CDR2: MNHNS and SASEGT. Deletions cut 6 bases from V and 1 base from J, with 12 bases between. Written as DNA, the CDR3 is TGTGCCAGCAGGACCGGGACGCCGAACACTGAAGCTTTCTTT. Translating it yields CASRTGTPNTEAFF.

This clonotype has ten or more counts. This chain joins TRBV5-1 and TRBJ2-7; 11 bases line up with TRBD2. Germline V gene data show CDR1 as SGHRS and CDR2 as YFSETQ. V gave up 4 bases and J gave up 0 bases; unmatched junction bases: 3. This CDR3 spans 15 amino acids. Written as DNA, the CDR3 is TGCGCCAGCAGCCTCACTAGCGGGGGCTCCTACGAGCAGTACTTC. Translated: CASSLTSGGSYEQYF.

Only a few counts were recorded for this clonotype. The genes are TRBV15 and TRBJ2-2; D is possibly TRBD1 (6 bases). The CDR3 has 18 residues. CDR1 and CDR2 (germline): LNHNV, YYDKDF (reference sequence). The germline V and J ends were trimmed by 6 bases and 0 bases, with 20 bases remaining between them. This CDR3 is CATRSRDTTFANTGELFF. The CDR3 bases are TGTGCCACCAGAAGTAGGGACACTACGTTCGCGAACACCGGGGAGCTGTTTTTT.

In DNA, the CDR3 is TGTGCCAGCAGCTTTATGATCGGAGGTCGTATAGGAACACCCCTCCACTTT. It yields the protein CASSFMIGGRIGTPLHF. The rearrangement uses TRBV7-2 and TRBJ1-6; D remains ambiguous. Germline V gene sequence: CDR1 SGHTA, CDR2 FQGNSA. This CDR3 spans 17 amino acids. V lost 3 bases, J lost 11 bases, and 23 bases lay in between.

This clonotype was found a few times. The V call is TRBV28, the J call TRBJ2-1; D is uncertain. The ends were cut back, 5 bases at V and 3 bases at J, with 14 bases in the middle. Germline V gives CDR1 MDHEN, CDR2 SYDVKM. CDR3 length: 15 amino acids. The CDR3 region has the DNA TGTGCCAGCAGTCCCTGGACGGAGCTCTACAATGAGCAGTTCTTC. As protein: CASSPWTELYNEQFF.

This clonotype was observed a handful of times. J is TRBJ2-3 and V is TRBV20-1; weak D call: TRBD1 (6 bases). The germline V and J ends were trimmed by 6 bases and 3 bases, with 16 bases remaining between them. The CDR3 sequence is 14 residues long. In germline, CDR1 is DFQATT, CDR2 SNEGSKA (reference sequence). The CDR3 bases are TGCAGTGCCGCAGGGGTGAAGGGGACAGATACGCAGTATTTT. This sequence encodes CSAAGVKGTDTQYF.

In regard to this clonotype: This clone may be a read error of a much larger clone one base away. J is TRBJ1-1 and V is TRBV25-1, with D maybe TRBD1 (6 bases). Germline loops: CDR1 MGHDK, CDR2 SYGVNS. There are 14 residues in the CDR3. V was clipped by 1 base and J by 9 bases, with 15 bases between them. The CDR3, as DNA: TGTGCCAGCAGTGAATTTCAGGGGCGGACTCAAGCTTTCTTT. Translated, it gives CASSEFQGRTQAFF. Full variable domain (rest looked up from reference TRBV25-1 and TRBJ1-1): EADIYQTPRYLVIGTGKKITLECSQTMGHDKMYWYQQDPGMELHLIHYSYGVNSTEKGDLSSESTVSRIRTEHFPLTLESARPSHTSQYLCASSEFQGRTQAFFGQGTRLTVV.

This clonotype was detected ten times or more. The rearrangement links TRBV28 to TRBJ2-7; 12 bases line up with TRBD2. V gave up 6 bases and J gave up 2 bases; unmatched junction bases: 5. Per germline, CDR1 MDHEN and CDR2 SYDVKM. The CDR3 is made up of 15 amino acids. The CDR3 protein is CASSQGLAGPYEQYF. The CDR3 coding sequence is TGTGCCAGCAGCCAAGGACTAGCGGGGCCCTACGAGCAGTACTTC. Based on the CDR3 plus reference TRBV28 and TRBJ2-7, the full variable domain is DVKVTQSSRYLVKRTGEKVFLECVQDMDHENMFWYRQDPGLGLRLIYFSYDVKMKEKGDIPEGYSVSREKKERFSLILESASTNQTSMYLCASSQGLAGPYEQYFGPGTRLTVT.

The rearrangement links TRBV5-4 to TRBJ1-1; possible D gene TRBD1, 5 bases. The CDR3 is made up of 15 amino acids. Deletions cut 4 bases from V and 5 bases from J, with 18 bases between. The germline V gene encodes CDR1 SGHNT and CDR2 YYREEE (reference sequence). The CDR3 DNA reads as TGTGCCAGCAGCCCAAGATCGGGGGTACAGACTGAAGCTTTCTTT. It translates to CASSPRSGVQTEAFF.

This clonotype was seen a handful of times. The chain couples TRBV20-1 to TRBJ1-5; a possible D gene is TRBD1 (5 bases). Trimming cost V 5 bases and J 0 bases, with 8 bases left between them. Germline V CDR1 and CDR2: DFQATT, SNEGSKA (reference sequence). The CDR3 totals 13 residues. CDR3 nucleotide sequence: TGCAGTGCTCTGGGGGATAGCAATCAGCCCCAGCATTTT. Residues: CSALGDSNQPQHF.

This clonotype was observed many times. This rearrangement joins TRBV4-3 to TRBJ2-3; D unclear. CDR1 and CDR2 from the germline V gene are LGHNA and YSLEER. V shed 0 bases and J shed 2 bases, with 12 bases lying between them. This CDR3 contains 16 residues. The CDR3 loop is CASSQEVVPFTDTQYF. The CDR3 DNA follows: TGCGCCAGCAGCCAAGAGGTAGTTCCATTCACAGATACGCAGTATTTT.